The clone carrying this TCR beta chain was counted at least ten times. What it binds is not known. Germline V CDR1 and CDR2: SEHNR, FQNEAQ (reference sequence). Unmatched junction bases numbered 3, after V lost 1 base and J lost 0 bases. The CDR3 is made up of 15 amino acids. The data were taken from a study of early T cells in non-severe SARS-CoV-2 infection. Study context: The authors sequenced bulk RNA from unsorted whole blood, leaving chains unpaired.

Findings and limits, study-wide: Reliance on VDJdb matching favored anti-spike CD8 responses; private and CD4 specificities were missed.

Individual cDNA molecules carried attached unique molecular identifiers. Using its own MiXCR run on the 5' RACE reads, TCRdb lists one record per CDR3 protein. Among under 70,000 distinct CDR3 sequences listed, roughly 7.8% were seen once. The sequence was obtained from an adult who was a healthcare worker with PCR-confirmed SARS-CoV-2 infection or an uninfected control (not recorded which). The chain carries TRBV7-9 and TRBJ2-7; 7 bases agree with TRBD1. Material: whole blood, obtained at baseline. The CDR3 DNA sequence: TGTGCCAGCAGCTTAGAGGGGGCCAGCTCCTACGAGCAGTACTTC. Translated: CASSLEGASSYEQYF.